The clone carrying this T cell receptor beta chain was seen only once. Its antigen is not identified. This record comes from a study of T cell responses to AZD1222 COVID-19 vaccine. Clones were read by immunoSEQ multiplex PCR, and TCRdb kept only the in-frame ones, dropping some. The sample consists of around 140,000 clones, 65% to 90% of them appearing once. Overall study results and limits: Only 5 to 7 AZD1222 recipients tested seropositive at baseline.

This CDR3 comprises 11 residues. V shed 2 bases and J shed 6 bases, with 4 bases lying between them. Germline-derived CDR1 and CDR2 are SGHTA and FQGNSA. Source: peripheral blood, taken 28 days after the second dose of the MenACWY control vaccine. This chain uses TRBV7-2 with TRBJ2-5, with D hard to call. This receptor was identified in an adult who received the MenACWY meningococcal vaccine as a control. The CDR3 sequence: CASSLMKTQYF. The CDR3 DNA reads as TGTGCCAGCAGCTTAATGAAGACCCAGTACTTC.